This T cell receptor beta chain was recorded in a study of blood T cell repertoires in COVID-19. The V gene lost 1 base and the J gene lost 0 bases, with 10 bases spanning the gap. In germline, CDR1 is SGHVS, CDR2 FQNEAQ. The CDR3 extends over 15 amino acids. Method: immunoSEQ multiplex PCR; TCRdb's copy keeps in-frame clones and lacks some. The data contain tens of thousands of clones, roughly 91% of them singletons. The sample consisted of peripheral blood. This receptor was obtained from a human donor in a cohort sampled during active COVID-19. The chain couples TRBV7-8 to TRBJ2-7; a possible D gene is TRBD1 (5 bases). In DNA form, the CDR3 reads TGTGCCAGCAGCTTAGAGACAGCCACCTCCTACGAGCAGTACTTC. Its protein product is CASSLETATSYEQYF.